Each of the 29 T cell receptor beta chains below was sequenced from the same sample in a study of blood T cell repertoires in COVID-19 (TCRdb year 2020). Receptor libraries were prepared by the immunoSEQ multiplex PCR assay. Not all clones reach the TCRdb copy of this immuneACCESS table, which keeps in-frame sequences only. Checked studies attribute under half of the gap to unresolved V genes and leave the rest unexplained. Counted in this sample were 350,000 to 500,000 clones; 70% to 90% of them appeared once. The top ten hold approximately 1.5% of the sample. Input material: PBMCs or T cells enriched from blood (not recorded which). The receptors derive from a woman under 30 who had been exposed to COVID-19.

CDR3 amino acids: CASSPSAGDSPLHF. Here the CDR3 DNA reads TGTGCCAGCTCACCATCAGCGGGGGATTCACCCCTCCACTTT. The chain links TRBV18 to TRBJ1-6, with D possibly TRBD1 on 5 matching bases. The germline V gene has CDR1 KGHSH and CDR2 LQKENI. This CDR3 has 14 residues. The germline V and J ends were trimmed by 2 bases and 8 bases, with 10 bases remaining between them.

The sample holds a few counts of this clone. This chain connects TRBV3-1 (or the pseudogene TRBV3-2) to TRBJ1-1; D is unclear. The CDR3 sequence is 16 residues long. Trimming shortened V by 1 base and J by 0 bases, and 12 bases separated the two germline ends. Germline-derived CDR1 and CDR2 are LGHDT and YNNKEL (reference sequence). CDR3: CASSQGIYPLNTEAFF. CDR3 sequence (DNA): TGTGCCAGCAGCCAAGGTATCTATCCTCTGAACACTGAAGCTTTCTTT.

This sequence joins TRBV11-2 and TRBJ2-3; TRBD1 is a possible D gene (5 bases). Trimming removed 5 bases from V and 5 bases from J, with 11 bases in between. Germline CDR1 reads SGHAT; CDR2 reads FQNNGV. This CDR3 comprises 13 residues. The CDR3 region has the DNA TGTGCCAGCAGCCTGGGCACAGGAGATACGCAGTATTTT. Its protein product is CASSLGTGDTQYF.

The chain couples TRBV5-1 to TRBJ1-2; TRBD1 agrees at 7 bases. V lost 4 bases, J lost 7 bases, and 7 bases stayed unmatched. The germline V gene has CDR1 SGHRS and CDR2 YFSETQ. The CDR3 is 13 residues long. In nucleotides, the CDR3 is TGCGCCAGCAGCACAGGGGAAATAAGTGGCTACACCTTC. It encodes CASSTGEISGYTF.

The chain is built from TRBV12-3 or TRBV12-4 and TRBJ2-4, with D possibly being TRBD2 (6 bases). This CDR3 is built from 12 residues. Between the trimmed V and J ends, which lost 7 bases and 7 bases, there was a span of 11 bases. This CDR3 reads CASMEGGNIQYF. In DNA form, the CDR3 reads TGTGCCAGCATGGAGGGCGGGAACATTCAGTACTTC.

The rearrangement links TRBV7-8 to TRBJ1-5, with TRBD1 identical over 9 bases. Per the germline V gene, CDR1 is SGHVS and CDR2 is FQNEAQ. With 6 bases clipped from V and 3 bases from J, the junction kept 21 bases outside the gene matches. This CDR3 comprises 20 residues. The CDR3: CASSYHLRDRVSLNNQPQHF. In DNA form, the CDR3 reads TGTGCCAGCAGTTACCACCTCCGGGACAGGGTCTCTCTGAACAATCAGCCCCAGCATTTT.

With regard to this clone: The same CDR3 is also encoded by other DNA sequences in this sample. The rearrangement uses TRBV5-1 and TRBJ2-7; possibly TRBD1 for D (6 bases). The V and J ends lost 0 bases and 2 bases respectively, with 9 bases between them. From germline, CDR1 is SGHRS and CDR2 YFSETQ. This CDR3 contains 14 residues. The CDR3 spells CASSLVAGAYEQYF. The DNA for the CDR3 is TGCGCCAGCAGCTTGGTGGCAGGGGCCTACGAGCAGTACTTC.

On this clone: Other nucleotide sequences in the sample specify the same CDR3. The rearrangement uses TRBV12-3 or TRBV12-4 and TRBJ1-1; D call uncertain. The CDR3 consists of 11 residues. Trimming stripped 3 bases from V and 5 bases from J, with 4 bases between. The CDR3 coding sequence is TGTGCCAGCAGTTTCGGGACTGAAGCTTTCTTT. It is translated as CASSFGTEAFF.

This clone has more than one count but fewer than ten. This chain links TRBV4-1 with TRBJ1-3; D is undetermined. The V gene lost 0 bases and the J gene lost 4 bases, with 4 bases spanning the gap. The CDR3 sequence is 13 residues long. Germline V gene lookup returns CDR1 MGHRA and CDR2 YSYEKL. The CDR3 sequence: CASSQDTGNTIYF. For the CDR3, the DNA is TGCGCCAGCAGCCAAGACACAGGAAACACCATATATTTT.

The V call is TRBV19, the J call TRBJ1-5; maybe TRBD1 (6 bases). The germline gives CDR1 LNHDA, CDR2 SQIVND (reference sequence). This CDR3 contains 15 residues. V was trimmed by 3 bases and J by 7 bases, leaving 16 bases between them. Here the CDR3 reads CASSMDSLFPQPQHF. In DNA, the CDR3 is TGTGCCAGTAGTATGGACAGTTTATTTCCCCAGCCCCAGCATTTT.

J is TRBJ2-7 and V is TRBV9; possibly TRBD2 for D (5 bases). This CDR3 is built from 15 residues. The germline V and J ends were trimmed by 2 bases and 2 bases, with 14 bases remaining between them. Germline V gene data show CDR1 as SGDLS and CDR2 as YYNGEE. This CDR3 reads CASSVATGVAYEQYF. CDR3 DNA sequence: TGTGCCAGCAGCGTGGCTACCGGGGTAGCCTACGAGCAGTACTTC.

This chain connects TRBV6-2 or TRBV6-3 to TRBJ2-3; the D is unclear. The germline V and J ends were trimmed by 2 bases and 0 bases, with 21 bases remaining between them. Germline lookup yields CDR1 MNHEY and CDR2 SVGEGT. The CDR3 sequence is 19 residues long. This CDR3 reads CASSYPPDVPRLSTDTQYF. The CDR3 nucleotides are TGTGCCAGCAGTTACCCCCCGGATGTTCCCCGACTTAGCACAGATACGCAGTATTTT.

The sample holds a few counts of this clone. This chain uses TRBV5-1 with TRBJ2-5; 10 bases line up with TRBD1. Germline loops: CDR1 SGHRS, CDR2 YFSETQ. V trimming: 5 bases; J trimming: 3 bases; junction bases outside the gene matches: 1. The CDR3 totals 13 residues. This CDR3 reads CASRGTGEETQYF. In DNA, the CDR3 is TGCGCCAGCAGGGGGACAGGGGAAGAGACCCAGTACTTC.

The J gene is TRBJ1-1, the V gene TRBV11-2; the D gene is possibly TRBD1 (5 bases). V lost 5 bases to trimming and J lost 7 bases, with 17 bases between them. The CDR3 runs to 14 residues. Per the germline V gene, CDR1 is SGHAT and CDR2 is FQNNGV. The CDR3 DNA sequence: TGTGCCAGCAGCCAAAAGGCAGGGAGGGGTGAAGCTTTCTTT. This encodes CASSQKAGRGEAFF.

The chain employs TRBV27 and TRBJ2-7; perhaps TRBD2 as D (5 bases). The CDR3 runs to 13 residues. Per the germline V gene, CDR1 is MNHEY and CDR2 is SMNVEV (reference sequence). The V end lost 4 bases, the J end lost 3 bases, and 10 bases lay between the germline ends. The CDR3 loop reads CASSSLEYYEQYF. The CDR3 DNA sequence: TGTGCCAGCAGTTCACTAGAATACTACGAGCAGTACTTC.

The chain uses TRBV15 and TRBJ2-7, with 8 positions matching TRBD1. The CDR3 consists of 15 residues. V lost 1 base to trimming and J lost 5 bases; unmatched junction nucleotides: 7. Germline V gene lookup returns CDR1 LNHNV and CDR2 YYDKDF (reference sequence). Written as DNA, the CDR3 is TGTGCCACCAGCAGAGCCCTGACAGGGGTAGACGAGCAGTACTTC. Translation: CATSRALTGVDEQYF.

In nucleotides, the CDR3 is TGCAGCGTTGCCTGGGACAGGGCGGGTGAAAAACTGTTTTTT. This encodes CSVAWDRAGEKLFF. V and J are TRBV29-1 and TRBJ1-4, with 9 bases lining up with TRBD1. CDR3 size: 14 residues. From germline, CDR1 is SQVTM and CDR2 ANQGSEA. V was clipped by 4 bases and J by 7 bases; unmatched bases: 7.

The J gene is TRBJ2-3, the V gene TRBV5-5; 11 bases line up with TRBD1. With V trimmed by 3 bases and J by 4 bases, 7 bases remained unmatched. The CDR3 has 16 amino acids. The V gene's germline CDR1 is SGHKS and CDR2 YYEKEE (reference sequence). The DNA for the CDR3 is TGTGCCAGCAGCTCTTGGACAGGGGGCTTCGCAGATACGCAGTATTTT. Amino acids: CASSSWTGGFADTQYF.

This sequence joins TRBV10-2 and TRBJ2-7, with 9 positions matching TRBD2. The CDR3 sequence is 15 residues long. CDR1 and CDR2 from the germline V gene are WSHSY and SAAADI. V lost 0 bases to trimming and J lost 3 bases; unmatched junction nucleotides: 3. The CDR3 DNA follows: TGCGCCAGCAGTGAGTCGGGCGGGAGGGGCTACGAGCAGTACTTC. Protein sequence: CASSESGGRGYEQYF.

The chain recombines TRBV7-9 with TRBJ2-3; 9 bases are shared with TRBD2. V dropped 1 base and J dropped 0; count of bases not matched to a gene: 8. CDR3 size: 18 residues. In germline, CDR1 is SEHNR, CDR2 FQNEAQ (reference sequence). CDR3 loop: CASSLGGGGGLSTDTQYF. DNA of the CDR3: TGTGCCAGCAGCTTAGGAGGCGGGGGGGGTCTGAGCACAGATACGCAGTATTTT.

Here the CDR3 reads CSVGWGVMNTEAFF. As DNA, the CDR3 is TGCAGCGTTGGGTGGGGGGTCATGAACACTGAAGCTTTCTTT. The V call is TRBV29-1, the J call TRBJ1-1, with a weak D call TRBD1 (5 bases). The ends were cut back, 4 bases at V and 0 bases at J, with 12 bases in the middle. The germline gives CDR1 SQVTM, CDR2 ANQGSEA. The CDR3 has 14 residues.

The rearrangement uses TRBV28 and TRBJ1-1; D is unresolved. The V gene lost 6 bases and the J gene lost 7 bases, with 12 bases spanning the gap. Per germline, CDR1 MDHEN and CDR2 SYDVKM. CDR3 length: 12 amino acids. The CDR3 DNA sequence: TGTGCCAGCAGGGACCCGGGAGTTGAAGCTTTCTTT. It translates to CASRDPGVEAFF.

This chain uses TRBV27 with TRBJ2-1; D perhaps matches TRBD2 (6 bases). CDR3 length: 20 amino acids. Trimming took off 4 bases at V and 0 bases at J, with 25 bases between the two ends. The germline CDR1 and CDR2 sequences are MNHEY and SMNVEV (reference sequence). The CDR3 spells CASSSKRLGIVPSSYNEQFF. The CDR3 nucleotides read TGTGCCAGCAGTTCTAAAAGACTAGGGATTGTCCCGAGCTCCTACAATGAGCAGTTCTTC.

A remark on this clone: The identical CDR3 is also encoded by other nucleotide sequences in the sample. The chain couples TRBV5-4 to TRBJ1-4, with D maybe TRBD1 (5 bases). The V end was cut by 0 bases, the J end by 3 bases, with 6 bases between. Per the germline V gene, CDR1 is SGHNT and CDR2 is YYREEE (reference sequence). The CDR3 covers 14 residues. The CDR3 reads CASSLDRSNEKLFF. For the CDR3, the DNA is TGTGCCAGCAGCTTGGACAGGTCTAATGAAAAACTGTTTTTT.

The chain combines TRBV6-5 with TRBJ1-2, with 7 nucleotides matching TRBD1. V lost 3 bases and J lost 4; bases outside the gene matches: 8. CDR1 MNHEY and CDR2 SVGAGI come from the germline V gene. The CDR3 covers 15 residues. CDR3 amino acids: CASSYGPGQPYGYTF. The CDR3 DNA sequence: TGTGCCAGCAGTTATGGGCCGGGACAGCCCTATGGCTACACCTTC.

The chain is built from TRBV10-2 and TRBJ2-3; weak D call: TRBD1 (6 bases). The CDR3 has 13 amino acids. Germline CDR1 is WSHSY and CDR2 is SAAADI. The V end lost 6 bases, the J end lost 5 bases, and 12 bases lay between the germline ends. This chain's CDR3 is CASRGGVRDTQYF. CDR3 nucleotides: TGCGCCAGCAGAGGGGGAGTTAGAGATACGCAGTATTTT.

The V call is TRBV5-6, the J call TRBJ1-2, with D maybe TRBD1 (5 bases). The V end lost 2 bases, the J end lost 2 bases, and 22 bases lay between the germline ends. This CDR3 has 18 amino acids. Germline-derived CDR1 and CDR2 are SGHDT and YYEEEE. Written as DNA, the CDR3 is TGTGCCAGCAGCTTTGGGCAGGGAACCCAGTTTTCAAACTATGGCTACACCTTC. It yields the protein CASSFGQGTQFSNYGYTF. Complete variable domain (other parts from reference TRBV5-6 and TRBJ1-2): DAGVTQSPTHLIKTRGQQVTLRCSPKSGHDTVSWYQQALGQGPQFIFQYYEEEERQRGNFPDRFSGHQFPNYSSELNVNALLLGDSALYLCASSFGQGTQFSNYGYTFGSGTRLTVV.

This chain's CDR3 is CASRLAALVNTGELFF. Here the CDR3 DNA reads TGTGCCAGCAGGTTGGCGGCCTTGGTAAACACCGGGGAGCTGTTTTTT. This sequence joins TRBV3-1 (or the pseudogene TRBV3-2) and TRBJ2-2; D is unclear. The CDR3 sequence is 16 residues long. Trimming removed 6 bases at V and 2 bases at J, with 16 bases between. The germline V gene encodes CDR1 LGHDT and CDR2 YNNKEL (reference sequence).

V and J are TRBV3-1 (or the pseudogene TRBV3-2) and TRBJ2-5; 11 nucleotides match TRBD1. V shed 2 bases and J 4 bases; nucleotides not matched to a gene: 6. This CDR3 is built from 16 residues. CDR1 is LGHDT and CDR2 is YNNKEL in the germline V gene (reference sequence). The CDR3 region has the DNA TGTGCCAGCAGCCAAACCGGGACAGGGGGTTTAGAGACCCAGTACTTC. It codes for CASSQTGTGGLETQYF.